This TCR beta chain was captured by sequencing in a study of T cells in Graves' hyperthyroidism and ophthalmopathy. Points from the study as a whole: A 13 V-J signature model discriminated ophthalmopathy versus stable hyperthyroidism.

Researchers took RNA transcripts and amplified the TCR beta CDR3 regions from them. The HTBI primer set was used in a first-round RT-PCR of the TCR CDR3. TCRdb processed the multiplex PCR reads anew with MiXCR; each CDR3 protein has one entry. Of a few hundred thousand distinct CDR3 sequences listed, around 13% are singletons. The study defined stable Graves' hyperthyroidism as no ophthalmopathy progression within 18 months. CDR3 size: 15 residues. Germline assignment: CDR1 SNHLY and CDR2 FYNNEI. V gave up 1 base and J gave up 0 bases, with 10 bases separating them. In its sample, this clonotype was seen many times. Its antigen is unknown.

Sequencing was done on a sample of blood. This TCR came from a woman aged 40 to 50 with Graves' hyperthyroidism. This chain links TRBV2 with TRBJ2-7; D not certain. The CDR3: CASSEGHLISYEQYF. Here the CDR3 DNA reads TGTGCCAGCAGTGAAGGACACTTAATCTCCTACGAGCAGTACTTC.